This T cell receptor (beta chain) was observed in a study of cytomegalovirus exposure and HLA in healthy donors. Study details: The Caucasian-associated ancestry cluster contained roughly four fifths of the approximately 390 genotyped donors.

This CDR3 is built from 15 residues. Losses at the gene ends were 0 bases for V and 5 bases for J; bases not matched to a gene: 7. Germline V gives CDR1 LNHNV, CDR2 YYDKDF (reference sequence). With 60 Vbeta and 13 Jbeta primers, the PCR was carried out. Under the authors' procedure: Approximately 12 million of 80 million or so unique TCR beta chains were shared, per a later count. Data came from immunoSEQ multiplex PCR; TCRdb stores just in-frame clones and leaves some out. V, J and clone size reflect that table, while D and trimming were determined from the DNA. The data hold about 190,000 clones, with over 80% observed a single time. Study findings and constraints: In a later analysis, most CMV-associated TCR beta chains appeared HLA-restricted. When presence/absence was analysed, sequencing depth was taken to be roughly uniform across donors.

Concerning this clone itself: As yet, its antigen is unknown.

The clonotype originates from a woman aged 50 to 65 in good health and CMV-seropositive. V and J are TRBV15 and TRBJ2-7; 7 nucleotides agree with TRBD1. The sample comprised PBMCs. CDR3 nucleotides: TGTGCCACCAGCAGAGATCTTAACAGGGGCCACGAGCAGTACTTC. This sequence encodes CATSRDLNRGHEQYF.